This TCR beta chain emerged from a study of CD8+CD57+ T cells in acquired aplastic anemia. The V end lost 5 bases, the J end lost 10 bases, and 11 bases lay between the germline ends. Germline V gene sequence: CDR1 KGHDR, CDR2 SFDVKD. The CDR3 is made up of 13 amino acids. Individuals selected for sequencing had exhibited CD8+CD57+ cell expansion on flow cytometry. Concerning this clonotype: What it binds is unknown.

The TCR beta profiling, which covered VDJ combination and CDR3 sequence, was carried out using genomic DNA as the template. MiXCR, applied by TCRdb to the reads, yields one record per CDR3 protein. The top ten clones hold 3% to 4% of a sample with roughly 150,000 distinct CDR3 sequences, around 47% of them seen once. The study, taken as a whole, reports: It was found that roughly 31 CD8+ CDR3 sequences were shared between patients and controls. In CD8+ cells, Simpson's diversity showed no significant difference between patients and controls.

The chain joins TRBV24-1 to TRBJ1-6; possibly TRBD1 for D (6 bases). Sequenced sample: sorted CD4+, CD8+, or CD8+CD57+ T cells (not recorded which) from PBMCs. This receptor was taken from a human donor with aplastic anemia. CDR3 residues: CATSVSGASPLHF. CDR3 bases: TGTGCCACCAGTGTCTCGGGGGCATCACCCCTCCACTTT.